This TCR beta chain was recovered during a study of cytomegalovirus exposure and HLA in healthy donors. Of note for this clone: The antigen is undetermined.

This CDR3 spans 16 amino acids. Trimming took off 4 bases at V and 0 bases at J, with 13 bases between the two ends. Germline loops: CDR1 ENHRY, CDR2 SYGVKD. Use of 60 Vbeta and 13 Jbeta primers characterized the PCR. Only in-frame clones appear in the TCRdb table, and some are missing; sequencing was by immunoSEQ multiplex PCR. The sample contains 170,000 or so clones, 77% of which appear only once. Study-level points and caveats: In terms of immune exposure information, only CMV serostatus was available. A reported reduction in N-insertions relative to the approximately 640-donor mean was seen in an Asian-associated ancestry cluster in a later analysis. HLA restriction was apparent for most CMV-associated TCR beta chains in a later analysis.

The chain joins TRBV10-3 to TRBJ2-1, with D maybe TRBD2 (6 bases). Source material: PBMCs. The receptor comes from a woman in her twenties or thirties in good health and CMV-seropositive. The CDR3 here is CAISGGGASSYNEQFF. Written as DNA, the CDR3 is TGTGCCATCAGTGGGGGCGGGGCAAGCTCCTACAATGAGCAGTTCTTC.